Included here is one T cell receptor (beta chain) sequence, with context. Its antigen remains unknown. This record comes from a study of T cell responses to AZD1222 COVID-19 vaccine. Study results and limitations: Recipients of AZD1222 seropositive at baseline numbered only 5 to 7.

Germline V gene sequence: CDR1 SGHNT, CDR2 YYREEE (reference sequence). V lost 3 bases and J lost 3; bases outside the gene matches: 3. The CDR3 has 15 amino acids. Data came from immunoSEQ multiplex PCR; TCRdb stores just in-frame clones and leaves some out. This sample has fewer than 150,000 clones, with 80% to 90% found just once. The chain joins TRBV5-4 to TRBJ1-4; TRBD1 matches 9 bases. This receptor was identified in an adult who received the AZD1222 COVID-19 vaccine. The starting material was peripheral blood, obtained 28 days after the second AZD1222 dose. The CDR3 DNA is TGTGCCAGCAGCTCGTGGACAGGGGCTAATGAAAAACTGTTTTTT. Its protein product is CASSSWTGANEKLFF.